The subject of this entry is one TCR beta chain. The data belong to a study of blood T cell repertoires in COVID-19. Study summary: COVID-19 samples collected from the United States, Italy and Spain covered acute and convalescent phases. From T cells, B-cell-depleted T cells, or PBMCs came the material, which was cDNA or gDNA.

Those enrolled in Seattle joined during active infection and were followed longitudinally afterward. Per the study methods: Estimates of nucleated cell counts were drawn from the amplification of reference gene primers. Clones were sequenced by immunoSEQ multiplex PCR, and TCRdb holds only the in-frame ones, with some missing. V, J and clone size derive from that table, while D and trimming were established from the DNA sequence. Among roughly 100,000 clones listed, about nine tenths were seen once. There are 14 residues in the CDR3. Deletions cut 4 bases from V and 7 bases from J, with 16 bases between. The germline V gene has CDR1 ENHRY and CDR2 SYGVKD.

Sequenced material: peripheral blood. The chain has TRBV10-3 and TRBJ1-1; D unclear. The clonotype comes from a woman aged 45-65 years with COVID-19, enrolled during active disease. This CDR3 is CAISGALEGVEAFF. The CDR3 region has the DNA TGTGCCATCAGTGGGGCCCTTGAGGGAGTTGAAGCTTTCTTT.